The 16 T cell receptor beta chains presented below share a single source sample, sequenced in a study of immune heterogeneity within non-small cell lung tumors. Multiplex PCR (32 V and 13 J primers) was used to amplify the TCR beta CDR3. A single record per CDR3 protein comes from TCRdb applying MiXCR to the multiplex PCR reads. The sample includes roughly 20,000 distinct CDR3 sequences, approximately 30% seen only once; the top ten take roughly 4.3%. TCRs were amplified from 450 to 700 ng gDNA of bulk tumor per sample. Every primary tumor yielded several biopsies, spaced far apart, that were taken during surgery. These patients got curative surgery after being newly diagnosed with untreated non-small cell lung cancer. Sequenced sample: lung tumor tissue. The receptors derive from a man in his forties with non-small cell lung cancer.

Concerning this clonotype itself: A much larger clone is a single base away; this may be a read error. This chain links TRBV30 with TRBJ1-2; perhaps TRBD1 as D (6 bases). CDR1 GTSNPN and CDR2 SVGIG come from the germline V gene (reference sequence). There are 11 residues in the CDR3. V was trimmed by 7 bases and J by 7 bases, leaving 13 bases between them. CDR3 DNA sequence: TGTGCCTTGAAACAGGGTCCTGGCTACACCTTC. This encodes CALKQGPGYTF.

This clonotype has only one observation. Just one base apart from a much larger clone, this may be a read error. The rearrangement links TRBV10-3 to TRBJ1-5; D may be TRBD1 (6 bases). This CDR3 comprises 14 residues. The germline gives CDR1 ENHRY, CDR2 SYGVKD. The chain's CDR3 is CAISVQGSNQHQHF. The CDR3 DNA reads TGTGCCATCAGTGTACAGGGAAGCAATCAGCACCAGCATTTT.

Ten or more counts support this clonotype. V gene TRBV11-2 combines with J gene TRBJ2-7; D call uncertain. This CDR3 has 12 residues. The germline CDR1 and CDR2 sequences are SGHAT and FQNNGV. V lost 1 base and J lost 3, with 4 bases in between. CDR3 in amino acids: CASSLVVYEQYF. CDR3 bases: TGTGCCAGCAGCTTAGTGGTCTACGAGCAGTACTTC.

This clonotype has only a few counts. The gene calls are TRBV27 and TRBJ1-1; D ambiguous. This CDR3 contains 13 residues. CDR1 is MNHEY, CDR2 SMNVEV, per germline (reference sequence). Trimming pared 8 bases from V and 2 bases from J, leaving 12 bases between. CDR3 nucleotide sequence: TGTGCCAGCCTAGCGGAGTTCAACACTGAAGCTTTCTTT. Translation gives CASLAEFNTEAFF.

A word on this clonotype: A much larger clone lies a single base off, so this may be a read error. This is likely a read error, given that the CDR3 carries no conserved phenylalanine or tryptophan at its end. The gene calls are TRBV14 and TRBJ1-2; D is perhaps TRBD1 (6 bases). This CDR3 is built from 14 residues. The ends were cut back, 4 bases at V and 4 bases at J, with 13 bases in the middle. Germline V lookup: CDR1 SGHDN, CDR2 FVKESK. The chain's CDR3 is CASSPLVGGYGYTI. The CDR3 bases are TGTGCCAGCAGCCCTCTCGTAGGGGGCTATGGCTACACCATC.

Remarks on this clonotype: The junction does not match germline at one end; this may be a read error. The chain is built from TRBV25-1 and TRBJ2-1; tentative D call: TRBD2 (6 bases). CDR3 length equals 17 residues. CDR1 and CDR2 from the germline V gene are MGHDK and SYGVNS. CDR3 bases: TGTGCCAGCAGTGACGCCGCAGCGGGCCACTCCTACAATGATCAGTTCTTC. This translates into CASSDAAAGHSYNDQFF.

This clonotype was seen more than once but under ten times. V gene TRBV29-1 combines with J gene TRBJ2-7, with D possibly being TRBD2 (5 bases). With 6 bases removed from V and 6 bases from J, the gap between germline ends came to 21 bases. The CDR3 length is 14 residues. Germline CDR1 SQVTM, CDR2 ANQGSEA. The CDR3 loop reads CSVGIAQRGTEQYF. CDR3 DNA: TGCAGCGTAGGTATAGCGCAACGAGGAACCGAGCAGTACTTC.

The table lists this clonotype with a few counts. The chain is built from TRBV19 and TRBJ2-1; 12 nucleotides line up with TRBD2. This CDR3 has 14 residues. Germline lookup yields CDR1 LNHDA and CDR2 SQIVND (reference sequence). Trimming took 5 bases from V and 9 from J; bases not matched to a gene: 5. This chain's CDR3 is CASSQTSGSIEQFF. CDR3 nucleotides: TGTGCCAGTAGTCAGACTAGCGGGAGCATTGAGCAGTTCTTC.

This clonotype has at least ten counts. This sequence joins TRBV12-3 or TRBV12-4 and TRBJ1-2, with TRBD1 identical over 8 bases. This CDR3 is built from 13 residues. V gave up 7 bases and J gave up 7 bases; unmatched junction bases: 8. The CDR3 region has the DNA TGTGCCAGCACCCGACAGGGGATTCTTGGCTACACCTTC. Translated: CASTRQGILGYTF.

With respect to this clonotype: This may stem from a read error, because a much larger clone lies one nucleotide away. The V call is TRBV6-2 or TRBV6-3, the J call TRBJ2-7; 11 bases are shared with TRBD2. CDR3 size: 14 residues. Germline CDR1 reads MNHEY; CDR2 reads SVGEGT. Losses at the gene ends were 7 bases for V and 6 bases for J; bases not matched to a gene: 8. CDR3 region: CASIHSGRAFEQYF. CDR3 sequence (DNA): TGTGCCAGCATCCATAGCGGGAGGGCCTTCGAGCAGTACTTC.

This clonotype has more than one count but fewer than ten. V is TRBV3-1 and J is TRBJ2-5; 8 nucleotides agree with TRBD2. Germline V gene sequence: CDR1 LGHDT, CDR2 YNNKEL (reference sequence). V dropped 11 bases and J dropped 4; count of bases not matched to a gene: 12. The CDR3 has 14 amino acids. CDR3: CASQRAGGGETQYF. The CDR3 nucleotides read TGTGCCTCCCAAAGGGCGGGAGGAGGAGAGACCCAGTACTTC.

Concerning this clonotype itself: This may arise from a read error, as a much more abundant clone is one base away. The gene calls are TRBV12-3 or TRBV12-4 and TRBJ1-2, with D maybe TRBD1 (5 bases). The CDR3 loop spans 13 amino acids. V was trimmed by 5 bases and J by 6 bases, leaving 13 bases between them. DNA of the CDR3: TGTGCCAGCAGTGGGATCAAGGGGAATGGCTACACCTTC. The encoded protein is CASSGIKGNGYTF.

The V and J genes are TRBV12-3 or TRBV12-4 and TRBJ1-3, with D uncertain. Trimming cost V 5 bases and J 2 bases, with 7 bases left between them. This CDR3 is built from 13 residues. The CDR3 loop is CASSPRAGNTIYF. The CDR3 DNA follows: TGTGCCAGCAGTCCAAGGGCTGGAAACACCATATATTTT.

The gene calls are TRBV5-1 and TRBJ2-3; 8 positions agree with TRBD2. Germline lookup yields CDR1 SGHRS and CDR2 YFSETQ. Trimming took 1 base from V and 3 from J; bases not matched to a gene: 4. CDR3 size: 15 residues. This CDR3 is CASSLTGRGTDTQYF. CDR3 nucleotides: TGCGCCAGCAGCTTGACCGGGAGGGGGACAGATACGCAGTATTTT.

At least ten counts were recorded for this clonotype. Written as DNA, the CDR3 is TGTGCCAGCAGCTTACGGCAGGGTGACGAAAAACTGTTTTTT. Translating it yields CASSLRQGDEKLFF. The rearrangement joins TRBV7-2 to TRBJ1-4; a possible D gene is TRBD1 (5 bases). The CDR3 runs 14 residues. Germline CDR1 and CDR2: SGHTA and FQGNSA. Trimming stripped 2 bases from V and 8 bases from J, with 12 bases between.

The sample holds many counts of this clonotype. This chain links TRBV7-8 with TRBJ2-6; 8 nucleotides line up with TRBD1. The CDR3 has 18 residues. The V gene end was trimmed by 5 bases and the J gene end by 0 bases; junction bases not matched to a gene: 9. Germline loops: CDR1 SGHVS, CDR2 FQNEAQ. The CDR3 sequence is CASSVLGTGLSGANVLTF. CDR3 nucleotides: TGTGCCAGCAGCGTACTCGGGACAGGCCTCTCTGGGGCCAACGTCCTGACTTTC.